This T cell receptor (beta chain) comes out of a study of CD8 T cells in ankylosing spondylitis. Study observations and caveats: For ankylosing spondylitis blood, a TCR beta motif of roughly 8 highly homologous variants appeared characteristic.

Per the germline V gene, CDR1 is MNHNS and CDR2 is SASEGT. The CDR3 spans 16 residues. The ends were cut back, 8 bases at V and 1 base at J, with 17 bases in the middle. This clonotype was observed at least ten times. Its antigen is still unknown. TCRdb recomputed calls from the 5' RACE reads with MiXCR, one row per CDR3 protein. The table lists some 130,000 distinct CDR3 sequences, about an eighth of them singletons. This sequence was found in a female donor with ankylosing spondylitis or in good health (not recorded which). The sample taken for sequencing was blood, either unsorted or a sorted T cell fraction (not recorded which). This sequence joins TRBV6-1 and TRBJ2-2; D gene ambiguous. The CDR3 region is CASSYIRAGNTGELFF. The CDR3 DNA follows: TGTGCCAGCTCTTATATTAGGGCAGGGAACACCGGGGAGCTGTTTTTT.